This passage covers 18 T cell receptor beta chains from one sample sequenced in a study of T cells after yellow fever vaccination. TCRdb analysed the 5' RACE reads with MiXCR anew, one entry per CDR3 protein. Among about 110,000 distinct CDR3 sequences listed, roughly 8.4% were seen once. This specimen was CD8+ T cells sorted from PBMCs, taken 45 days after the yellow fever booster vaccination. The receptors here all came from a man aged 25 to 40 who received the YFV17D yellow fever vaccine.

This clonotype came up a few times. The chain recombines TRBV12-3 or TRBV12-4 with TRBJ1-2; possibly TRBD1 for D (5 bases). The CDR3 loop spans 13 amino acids. V lost 6 bases to trimming and J lost 8 bases, with 16 bases between them. This CDR3 is CASSRTRERGYTF. The CDR3 DNA sequence: TGTGCCAGCAGCCGCACCAGGGAAAGGGGCTACACCTTC.

The chain recombines TRBV7-6 with TRBJ1-1, with unresolved D. Per germline, CDR1 SGHVS and CDR2 FNYEAQ. Trimming cost V 5 bases and J 7 bases, with 17 bases left between them. CDR3 length equals 14 residues. CDR3 sequence: CASSQTWVSSEAFF. The CDR3 DNA follows: TGTGCCAGCAGCCAAACATGGGTGTCCAGTGAAGCTTTCTTT.

About this clonotype itself: This may arise from a read error, as a much more abundant clone is one base away. The chain has TRBV5-1 and TRBJ2-5; 7 positions agree with TRBD1. Germline values: CDR1 SGHRS, CDR2 YFSETQ. This CDR3 contains 15 residues. V was pared by 4 bases and J by 1 base, with 7 bases of the junction left unmatched. CDR3 sequence (DNA): TGCGCCAGCAGCGCTGGGGACAGTAGCCAAGAGACCCAGTACTTC. Amino acids: CASSAGDSSQETQYF.

In its sample, this clonotype was seen many times. This sequence joins TRBV14 and TRBJ2-1, with 8 positions matching TRBD2. Trimming took 3 bases from V and 4 from J; bases not matched to a gene: 2. Germline-derived CDR1 and CDR2 are SGHDN and FVKESK. This CDR3 is built from 14 residues. CDR3 DNA sequence: TGTGCCAGCAGCCATTTAGCGGGGTACAATGAGCAGTTCTTC. Translated, it gives CASSHLAGYNEQFF.

This clonotype was seen more than once but under ten times. J is TRBJ2-1 and V is TRBV18, with D maybe TRBD2 (5 bases). The CDR3 has 14 amino acids. Germline V gene data show CDR1 as KGHSH and CDR2 as LQKENI. Trimming left V 3 bases short and J 3 bases short, with 9 bases between. DNA for the CDR3: TGTGCCAGCTCACCTGAAGAGGGCTACAATGAGCAGTTCTTC. Translated: CASSPEEGYNEQFF.

This clonotype was found many times. The J gene is TRBJ2-1, the V gene TRBV7-8, with 13 positions matching TRBD2. Looked up from germline, CDR1 is SGHVS and CDR2 is FQNEAQ. The CDR3 covers 16 residues. V shed 2 bases, J shed 8 bases, and the junction held 6 bases outside the gene matches. The CDR3: CASSLLGLAGVDEQFF. The CDR3, as DNA: TGTGCCAGCAGCTTACTCGGACTAGCGGGAGTTGATGAGCAGTTCTTC. The full variable domain, with the rest looked up from reference TRBV7-8 and TRBJ2-1, is GAGVSQSPRYKVAKRGQDVALRCDPISGHVSLFWYQQALGQGPEFLTYFQNEAQLDKSGLPSDRFFAERPEGSVSTLKIQRTQQEDSAVYLCASSLLGLAGVDEQFFGPGTRLTVL.

This clonotype was counted many times. The chain recombines TRBV29-1 with TRBJ2-2; D might be TRBD2 (5 bases). The CDR3 runs 11 residues. The V gene lost 4 bases and the J gene lost 5 bases, with 5 bases spanning the gap. Germline CDR1 is SQVTM and CDR2 is ANQGSEA. The CDR3 spells CSVGGTGELFF. CDR3 in DNA: TGCAGCGTTGGAGGGACCGGGGAGCTGTTTTTT.

This clonotype was seen many times. The rearrangement links TRBV7-9 to TRBJ1-2, with TRBD1 identical over 8 bases. The CDR3 is 14 amino acids. With V trimmed by 5 bases and J by 4 bases, 6 bases remained unmatched. Germline CDR1 SEHNR, CDR2 FQNEAQ (reference sequence). The CDR3 loop is CASSPGQGAYGYTF. The CDR3 nucleotides read TGTGCCAGCAGCCCGGGGCAGGGGGCCTATGGCTACACCTTC.

The chain has TRBV7-9 and TRBJ1-4; weak D call: TRBD1 (5 bases). Looked up from germline, CDR1 is SEHNR and CDR2 is FQNEAQ (reference sequence). Trimming left V 5 bases short and J 7 bases short, with 11 bases between. CDR3 length equals 13 residues. CDR3 amino acids: CASSPNGGEKLFF. For the CDR3, the DNA is TGTGCCAGCAGCCCCAATGGGGGTGAAAAACTGTTTTTT.

This clonotype was picked up many times. V is TRBV27 and J is TRBJ1-1; TRBD1 is a possible D gene (6 bases). Per the germline V gene, CDR1 is MNHEY and CDR2 is SMNVEV (reference sequence). The V and J ends lost 3 bases and 4 bases respectively, with 12 bases between them. The CDR3 is made up of 14 amino acids. CDR3 sequence (DNA): TGTGCCAGCAGTTTCTACAGGGCTGGCACTGAAGCTTTCTTT. Amino acids: CASSFYRAGTEAFF.

V is TRBV7-9 and J is TRBJ2-7, with 12 bases aligning to TRBD2. J was trimmed by 6 bases and V by 3 bases; bases with no gene match: 6. CDR1 is SEHNR and CDR2 is FQNEAQ in the germline V gene (reference sequence). The CDR3 extends over 15 amino acids. CDR3 DNA: TGTGCCAGCAGCTTTGCCGGGACTAGCGGGCCCGAGCAGTACTTC. It codes for CASSFAGTSGPEQYF. The variable domain in full, completed from reference TRBV7-9 and TRBJ2-7, reads DTGVSQNPRHKITKRGQNVTFRCDPISEHNRLYWYRQTLGQGPEFLTYFQNEAQLEKSRLLSDRFSAERPKGSFSTLEIQRTEQGDSAMYLCASSFAGTSGPEQYFGPGTRLTVT.

This clonotype has at least ten counts. The chain recombines TRBV28 with TRBJ2-7; the match to TRBD1 covers 7 bases. The length of the CDR3 is 15 residues. In germline, CDR1 is MDHEN, CDR2 SYDVKM. Trimming at V came to 6 bases and at J to 4 bases, leaving 12 bases not matched to a gene. CDR3 DNA sequence: TGTGCCAGCAGCGAGGTGGGACAGTTCGAGTACGAGCAGTACTTC. It codes for CASSEVGQFEYEQYF.

This clonotype has at least ten counts. The chain joins TRBV6-5 to TRBJ2-4, with a possible D match to TRBD2 (5 bases). Germline assignment: CDR1 MNHEY and CDR2 SVGAGI. V was clipped by 4 bases and J by 9 bases, with 19 bases between them. There are 15 residues in the CDR3. The CDR3 nucleotides read TGTGCCAGCAGTTGGCAAGACGGGGAGATGAGCATTCAGTACTTC. It translates to CASSWQDGEMSIQYF.

This clonotype was detected only a few times. This sequence joins TRBV5-1 and TRBJ2-7; unclear D gene. CDR3 length equals 16 residues. Trimming removed 0 bases from V and 6 bases from J, with 19 bases in between. CDR1 is SGHRS and CDR2 is YFSETQ in the germline V gene. The CDR3 DNA reads TGCGCCAGCAGCTTGGAGTTTACAGTCCCTCGAATCGAGCAGTACTTC. Translation gives CASSLEFTVPRIEQYF.

This clonotype showed up many times. The chain combines TRBV10-3 with TRBJ2-3; D gene uncertain. Germline V gene data show CDR1 as ENHRY and CDR2 as SYGVKD. Trimming took off 2 bases at V and 2 bases at J, with 5 bases between the two ends. CDR3 length: 13 amino acids. The CDR3 loop is CAISEDHTDTQYF. CDR3 sequence (DNA): TGTGCCATCAGTGAGGACCACACAGATACGCAGTATTTT.

The CDR3 reads CASSQQGPGQGYNEQFF. CDR3 nucleotides: TGTGCCAGCAGCCAACAGGGCCCGGGACAGGGATACAATGAGCAGTTCTTC. This chain joins TRBV7-2 and TRBJ2-1; TRBD1 aligns across 9 bases. This CDR3 region has 17 residues. V trimming: 5 bases; J trimming: 4 bases; junction bases outside the gene matches: 12. The germline gives CDR1 SGHTA, CDR2 FQGNSA.

This clonotype was recorded many times. CDR3 DNA: TGTGCCAGCAGTTACGGGACTAGCGGGAGTAGCTGGGAGCTGTTTTTT. Encoded protein: CASSYGTSGSSWELFF. V gene TRBV6-5 combines with J gene TRBJ2-2; 14 positions match TRBD2. Germline CDR1 and CDR2: MNHEY and SVGAGI. The CDR3 consists of 16 residues. V dropped 2 bases and J dropped 9; count of bases not matched to a gene: 5.

This clonotype appeared many times. The rearrangement uses TRBV14 and TRBJ2-1; a possible D gene is TRBD2 (5 bases). The CDR3 runs 10 residues. Trimming stripped 8 bases from V and 10 bases from J, with 9 bases between. CDR1 and CDR2 (germline): SGHDN, FVKESK. The CDR3 loop reads CASSGSEQFF. Written as DNA, the CDR3 is TGTGCCAGCTCGGGATCCGAGCAGTTCTTC. The whole variable domain, filled in from reference TRBV14 and TRBJ2-1, reads EAGVTQFPSHSVIEKGQTVTLRCDPISGHDNLYWYRRVMGKEIKFLLHFVKESKQDESGMPNNRFLAERTGGTYSTLKVQPAELEDSGVYFCASSGSEQFFGPGTRLTVL.